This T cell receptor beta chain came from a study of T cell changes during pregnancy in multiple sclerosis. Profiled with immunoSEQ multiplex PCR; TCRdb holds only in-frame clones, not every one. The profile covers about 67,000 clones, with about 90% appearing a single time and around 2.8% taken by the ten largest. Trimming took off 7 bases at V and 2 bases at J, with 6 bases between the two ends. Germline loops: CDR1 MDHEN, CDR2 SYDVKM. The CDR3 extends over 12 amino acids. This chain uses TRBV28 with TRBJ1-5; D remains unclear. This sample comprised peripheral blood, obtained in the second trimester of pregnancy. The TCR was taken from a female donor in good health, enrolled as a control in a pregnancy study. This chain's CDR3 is CASNEGNQPQHF. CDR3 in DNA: TGTGCCAGCAACGAGGGCAATCAGCCCCAGCATTTT.